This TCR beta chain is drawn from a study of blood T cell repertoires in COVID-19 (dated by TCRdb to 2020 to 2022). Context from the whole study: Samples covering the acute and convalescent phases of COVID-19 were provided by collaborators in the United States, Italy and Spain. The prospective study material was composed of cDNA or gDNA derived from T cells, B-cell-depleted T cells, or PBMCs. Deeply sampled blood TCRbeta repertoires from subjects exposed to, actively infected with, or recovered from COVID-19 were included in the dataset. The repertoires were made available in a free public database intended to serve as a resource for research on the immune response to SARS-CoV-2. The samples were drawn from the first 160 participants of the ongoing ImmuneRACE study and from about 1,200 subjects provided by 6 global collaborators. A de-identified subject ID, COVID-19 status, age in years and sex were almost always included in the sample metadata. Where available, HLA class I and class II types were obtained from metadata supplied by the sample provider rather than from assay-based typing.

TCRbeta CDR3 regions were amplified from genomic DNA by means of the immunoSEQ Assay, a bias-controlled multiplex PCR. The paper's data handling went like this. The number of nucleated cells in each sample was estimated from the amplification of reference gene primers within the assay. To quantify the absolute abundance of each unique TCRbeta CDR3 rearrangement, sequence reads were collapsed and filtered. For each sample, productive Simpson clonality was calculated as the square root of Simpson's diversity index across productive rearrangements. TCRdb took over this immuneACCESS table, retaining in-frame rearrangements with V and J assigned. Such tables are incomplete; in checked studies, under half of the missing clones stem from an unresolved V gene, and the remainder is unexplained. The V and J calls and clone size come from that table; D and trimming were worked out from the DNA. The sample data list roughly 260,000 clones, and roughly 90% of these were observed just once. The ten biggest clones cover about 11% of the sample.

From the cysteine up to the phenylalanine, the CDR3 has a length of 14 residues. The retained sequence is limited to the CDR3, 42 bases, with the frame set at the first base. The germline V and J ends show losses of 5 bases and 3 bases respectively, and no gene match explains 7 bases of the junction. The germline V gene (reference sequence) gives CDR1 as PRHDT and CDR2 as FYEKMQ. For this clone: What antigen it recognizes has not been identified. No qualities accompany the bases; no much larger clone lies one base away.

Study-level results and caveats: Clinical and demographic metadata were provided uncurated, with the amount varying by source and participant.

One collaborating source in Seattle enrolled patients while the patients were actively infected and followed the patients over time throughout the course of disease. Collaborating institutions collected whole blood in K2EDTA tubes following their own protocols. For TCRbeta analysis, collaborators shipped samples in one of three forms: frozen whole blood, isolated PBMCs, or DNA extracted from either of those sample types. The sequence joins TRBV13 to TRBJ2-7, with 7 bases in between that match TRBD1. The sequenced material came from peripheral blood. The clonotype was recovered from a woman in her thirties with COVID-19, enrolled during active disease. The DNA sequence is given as TGTGCCAGCAGCATGACAGGGATAAACTACGAGCAGTACTTC. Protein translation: CASSMTGINYEQYF.